This T cell receptor beta chain was retrieved from a study of cytomegalovirus exposure and HLA in healthy donors. Whole-study findings and limits: V- and J-gene trimming in TCR beta was tied to a missense DCLRE1C variant by an analysis performed later.

With respect to this clone: Its antigen is not identified.

The PCR employed 60 Vbeta primers together with 13 Jbeta primers. Some clones are missing from TCRdb's copy, which holds only in-frame ones; the method was immunoSEQ multiplex PCR. The table shows 100,000 to 150,000 clones, with roughly four fifths occurring only once. Trimming took off 0 bases at V and 2 bases at J, with 8 bases between the two ends. Looked up from germline, CDR1 is SGHDN and CDR2 is FVKESK. The CDR3 consists of 15 residues. The chain employs TRBV14 and TRBJ2-1; weak D call: TRBD2 (6 bases). The specimen was PBMCs. The sequence was collected from a woman in her forties in good health and CMV-seropositive. This chain's CDR3 is CASSQDTGAYNEQFF. The CDR3 DNA reads as TGTGCCAGCAGCCAAGACACGGGAGCCTACAATGAGCAGTTCTTC.